One and the same sample provided the 16 T cell receptor beta chains below, sequenced in a study of T cell responses to AZD1222 COVID-19 vaccine. The data were produced by immunoSEQ multiplex PCR, yet TCRdb's version contains in-frame clones alone and is incomplete. This table holds some 91,000 clones, 90% to 95% found once. The source was peripheral blood, collected on day 0 of AZD1222 vaccination. Receptor source: an adult in good health.

V gene TRBV4-3 combines with J gene TRBJ2-1, with a weak D call TRBD1 (6 bases). V lost 4 bases and J lost 7, with 17 bases in between. Germline V CDR1 and CDR2: LGHNA, YSLEER. The CDR3 runs to 15 residues. This CDR3 is CASSPGHNKGNEQFF. As DNA, the CDR3 is TGCGCCAGCAGCCCGGGACATAACAAGGGGAATGAGCAGTTCTTC.

Comments on this clone: One junction end disagrees with the germline gene, perhaps due to a read error. V and J are TRBV6-5 and TRBJ2-7; a weak D match, TRBD1 (5 bases). The CDR3 runs to 15 residues. Germline V gene data show CDR1 as MNHEY and CDR2 as SVGAGI. CDR3 in DNA: TGTGCCAGCAGCTACTTATCGGACACTTCCTACGAGCAGTACTTC. This gives the protein CASSYLSDTSYEQYF.

The rearrangement links TRBV7-9 to TRBJ1-4, with 11 bases lining up with TRBD1. With V trimmed by 3 bases and J by 9 bases, 3 bases remained unmatched. Per germline, CDR1 SEHNR and CDR2 FQNEAQ (reference sequence). The CDR3 covers 14 residues. Here the CDR3 reads CASSLDRGRQKLFF. The DNA of the CDR3 is TGTGCCAGCAGCTTGGACAGGGGGCGGCAAAAACTGTTTTTT.

This rearrangement joins TRBV18 to TRBJ1-1; 8 bases match TRBD1. V lost 1 base, J lost 11 bases, and 12 bases stayed unmatched. Germline V gene sequence: CDR1 KGHSH, CDR2 LQKENI. CDR3 size: 15 residues. In DNA, the CDR3 is TGTGCCAGCTCACCACGGGTAAAGACAGGGGAGGTGGCTTTCTTT. Amino acids: CASSPRVKTGEVAFF.

The chain combines TRBV3-1 (or the pseudogene TRBV3-2) with TRBJ1-5; D gene uncertain. The ends were cut back, 0 bases at V and 4 bases at J, with 16 bases in the middle. This CDR3 comprises 17 residues. Per germline, CDR1 LGHDT and CDR2 YNNKEL (reference sequence). DNA of the CDR3: TGTGCCAGCAGCCAAGATTCCGACCCGAGATTTAATCAGCCCCAGCATTTT. Translating it yields CASSQDSDPRFNQPQHF.

The J gene is TRBJ1-6, the V gene TRBV9; tentatively, D is TRBD1 (6 bases). V was pared by 4 bases and J by 1 base, with 12 bases between. The CDR3 is 16 residues long. Per the germline V gene, CDR1 is SGDLS and CDR2 is YYNGEE. The CDR3 region has the DNA TGTGCCAGCAGCTCCGGGGGGCGGTCCTATAATTCACCCCTCCACTTT. Its translation: CASSSGGRSYNSPLHF. The full variable domain, completed using reference TRBV9 and TRBJ1-6, is DSGVTQTPKHLITATGQRVTLRCSPRSGDLSVYWYQQSLDQGLQFLIQYYNGEERAKGNILERFSAQQFPDLHSELNLSSLELGDSALYFCASSSGGRSYNSPLHFGNGTRLTVT.

This CDR3 is CASSPSTRTDSQETQYF. The DNA for the CDR3 is TGTGCCAGCAGCCCCTCGACCCGGACAGACTCCCAAGAGACCCAGTACTTC. The chain couples TRBV4-2 to TRBJ2-5; maybe TRBD1 (6 bases). The CDR3 extends over 17 amino acids. Germline V gives CDR1 LGHNA, CDR2 YNFKEQ. Trimming took 4 bases from V and 1 from J, leaving 19 bases between them.

The genes are TRBV5-1 and TRBJ1-4; perhaps TRBD1 as D (5 bases). There are 13 residues in the CDR3. V was clipped by 7 bases and J by 10 bases, with 17 bases between them. Per germline, CDR1 SGHRS and CDR2 YFSETQ. The CDR3 region is CASAGTIGGKLFF. In DNA, the CDR3 is TGCGCCAGCGCCGGGACTATTGGGGGAAAACTGTTTTTT.

The chain couples TRBV5-1 to TRBJ1-2, with 7 bases matching TRBD1. The CDR3 totals 14 residues. The J segment lost 2 bases and the V segment lost 0 bases, leaving 1 base of the junction unmatched. Germline V lookup: CDR1 SGHRS, CDR2 YFSETQ. The CDR3 nucleotides read TGCGCCAGCAGCTTGGGGGGACAGAACTATGGCTACACCTTC. This translates into CASSLGGQNYGYTF. The full variable domain, with the rest looked up from reference TRBV5-1 and TRBJ1-2, is KAGVTQTPRYLIKTRGQQVTLSCSPISGHRSVSWYQQTPGQGLQFLFEYFSETQRNKGNFPGRFSGRQFSNSRSEMNVSTLELGDSALYLCASSLGGQNYGYTFGSGTRLTVV.

The rearrangement uses TRBV7-9 and TRBJ1-2, with D unclear. V lost 4 bases to trimming and J lost 4 bases, with 7 bases between them. The CDR3 contains 12 residues. The germline gives CDR1 SEHNR, CDR2 FQNEAQ (reference sequence). CDR3 loop: CASSSTVYGYTF. The CDR3 nucleotides read TGTGCCAGCAGCTCAACAGTCTATGGCTACACCTTC.

The rearrangement links TRBV25-1 to TRBJ1-1; a possible D gene is TRBD1 (5 bases). CDR1 MGHDK and CDR2 SYGVNS come from the germline V gene. The CDR3 spans 15 residues. Trimming left V 2 bases short and J 3 bases short, with 13 bases between. CDR3 amino acids: CASSEPSGCHTEAFF. Here the CDR3 DNA reads TGTGCCAGCAGTGAACCCTCAGGGTGTCACACTGAAGCTTTCTTT.

This clone was seen only a few times. The rearrangement links TRBV7-8 to TRBJ1-2; D gene ambiguous. The CDR3 consists of 14 residues. V was clipped by 2 bases and J by 0 bases, with 7 bases between them. Germline assignment: CDR1 SGHVS and CDR2 FQNEAQ. CDR3 region: CASSLRTSNYGYTF. The CDR3 DNA is TGTGCCAGCAGCTTACGAACATCTAACTATGGCTACACCTTC.

This clone was seen more than once but under ten times. V is TRBV9 and J is TRBJ1-6; D is perhaps TRBD1 (6 bases). Per germline, CDR1 SGDLS and CDR2 YYNGEE. The ends were cut back, 3 bases at V and 7 bases at J, with 11 bases in the middle. The CDR3 consists of 14 residues. This CDR3 is CASSEGVPNSPLHF. CDR3 coding DNA: TGTGCCAGCAGCGAGGGGGTTCCCAATTCACCCCTCCACTTT.

This chain connects TRBV16 to TRBJ1-5; TRBD1 agrees at 10 bases. Trimming took 4 bases from V and 15 from J; bases not matched to a gene: 15. Germline CDR1 is KGHSY and CDR2 is FQNENV. CDR3 size: 15 residues. The CDR3 spells CASSPGGKPGQGMHF. The CDR3 DNA sequence: TGTGCCAGCAGCCCTGGCGGCAAACCGGGACAGGGGATGCATTTT.

The V and J genes are TRBV11-2 and TRBJ2-7, with 8 positions matching TRBD1. From germline, CDR1 is SGHAT and CDR2 FQNNGV. With 3 bases clipped from V and 1 base from J, the junction kept 8 bases outside the gene matches. This CDR3 is 16 amino acids long. The CDR3 reads CASSLFGQGGSYEQYF. In DNA, the CDR3 is TGTGCCAGCAGCTTGTTCGGACAGGGTGGGTCCTACGAGCAGTACTTC.

V is TRBV6-4 and J is TRBJ2-1; maybe TRBD2 (6 bases). The germline V and J ends were trimmed by 6 bases and 9 bases, with 15 bases remaining between them. This CDR3 comprises 13 residues. In germline, CDR1 is MRHNA, CDR2 SNTAGT. For the CDR3, the DNA is TGTGCCAGCAGCCTCATGGTGGGGGGTGAGCAGTTCTTC. Encoded protein: CASSLMVGGEQFF.